This passage covers 16 T cell receptor beta chains from one sample sequenced in a study of response to subunit inactivated influenza vaccine. TCRdb reprocessed the RT-PCR reads with MiXCR, giving one entry per CDR3 protein. The sample has 650,000 to 700,000 distinct CDR3 sequences; about 15% are singletons. The source material was PBMCs from blood, sampled 11 to 12 days after vaccination. These TCRs come from a man aged 45-65 years who received an inactivated influenza vaccine.

The chain recombines TRBV28 with TRBJ2-5, with TRBD1 identical over 7 bases. The trim removed 6 bases at V and 5 bases at J, leaving 9 bases unmatched. The CDR3 has 14 residues. CDR1 MDHEN and CDR2 SYDVKM come from the germline V gene. The CDR3 nucleotides read TGTGCCAGCAGACCCCGGGACAGAAGGGAGACCCAGTACTTC. It specifies CASRPRDRRETQYF.

This clonotype was found a few times. V and J are TRBV6-5 and TRBJ1-6; D is ambiguous. Germline lookup yields CDR1 MNHEY and CDR2 SVGAGI. The CDR3 loop spans 15 amino acids. Trimming removed 3 bases at V and 6 bases at J, with 12 bases between. CDR3 bases: TGTGCCAGCAGTTATGGCCGGTCGATTAATTCACCCCTCCACTTT. Protein sequence: CASSYGRSINSPLHF.

This clonotype was recorded many times. The rearrangement joins TRBV12-3 or TRBV12-4 to TRBJ2-5; 8 positions match TRBD2. This CDR3 region has 13 residues. With V trimmed by 5 bases and J by 1 base, 0 bases remained unmatched. The CDR3 loop is CASSGTSQETQYF. For the CDR3, the DNA is TGTGCCAGCAGTGGGACTAGCCAAGAGACCCAGTACTTC.

The chain carries TRBV20-1 and TRBJ2-5, with 9 bases lining up with TRBD1. The CDR3 contains 14 residues. The V gene's germline CDR1 is DFQATT and CDR2 SNEGSKA (reference sequence). V lost 6 bases to trimming and J lost 4 bases; unmatched junction nucleotides: 9. CDR3 coding DNA: TGCAGTGCAACACAGGGGGCCGGGAGAGAGACCCAGTACTTC. Amino acids: CSATQGAGRETQYF.

The rearrangement joins TRBV7-9 to TRBJ1-4, with 7 bases identical to TRBD1. The germline V gene encodes CDR1 SEHNR and CDR2 FQNEAQ (reference sequence). The CDR3 runs 14 residues. Losses at the gene ends were 5 bases for V and 5 bases for J; bases not matched to a gene: 5. The CDR3 DNA reads TGTGCCAGCAGCCCCAGGGGGGAAAATGAAAAACTGTTTTTT. Translation: CASSPRGENEKLFF.

Ten or more counts support this clonotype. The chain recombines TRBV12-3 or TRBV12-4 with TRBJ2-2; 10 nucleotides line up with TRBD1. There are 15 residues in the CDR3. V lost 7 bases and J lost 5; bases outside the gene matches: 7. DNA of the CDR3: TGTGCCAGCAAACGTCAGGACAGGGGGACCGGGGAGCTGTTTTTT. Its protein product is CASKRQDRGTGELFF.

The table lists this clonotype with many counts. The CDR3 DNA follows: TGTGCCAGCAGTTCATTTGGCAGGGCTTCCTCCGAGACCCAGTACTTC. This codes for CASSSFGRASSETQYF. V usage is TRBV12-3 or TRBV12-4 and J usage is TRBJ2-5; a weak D match, TRBD1 (5 bases). The CDR3 is 16 residues long. V was cut by 4 bases and J by 5 bases, with 20 bases left in between.

This clonotype was seen many times. The rearrangement uses TRBV6-1 and TRBJ2-3, with D unclear. The CDR3 runs 14 residues. Trimming cost V 8 bases and J 4 bases, with 16 bases left between them. CDR1 and CDR2 from the germline V gene are MNHNS and SASEGT. For the CDR3, the DNA is TGTGCCAGCGGGAAGGGTAACTTACCAGATACGCAGTATTTT. The encoded protein is CASGKGNLPDTQYF.

This clonotype was detected a few times. CDR3 amino acids: CASSTNRGDSPLHF. CDR3 nucleotide sequence: TGTGCCAGCAGCACCAACAGGGGGGATTCACCCCTCCACTTT. The gene calls are TRBV5-6 and TRBJ1-6; 8 bases map to TRBD1. With 4 bases clipped from V and 8 bases from J, the junction kept 5 bases outside the gene matches. The CDR3 extends over 14 amino acids. CDR1 SGHDT and CDR2 YYEEEE come from the germline V gene.

This chain connects TRBV28 to TRBJ2-7; 7 bases align to TRBD1. Trimming removed 6 bases from V and 6 bases from J; junction bases left unmatched: 11. Germline CDR1 is MDHEN and CDR2 is SYDVKM. This CDR3 region has 14 residues. CDR3 sequence: CASSRQGSLVEQYF. CDR3 bases: TGTGCCAGCAGCAGACAGGGATCCCTTGTCGAGCAGTACTTC.

This clonotype was picked up a small number of times. J is TRBJ1-1 and V is TRBV3-1, with 9 positions matching TRBD1. Germline CDR1 is LGHDT and CDR2 is YNNKEL (reference sequence). V shed 0 bases and J 3 bases; nucleotides not matched to a gene: 5. This CDR3 has 16 amino acids. Written as DNA, the CDR3 is TGTGCCAGCAGCCAAGAGGGACAGGGCTTACACACTGAAGCTTTCTTT. As protein: CASSQEGQGLHTEAFF.

The chain uses TRBV10-3 and TRBJ2-1; TRBD2 agrees at 14 bases. The CDR3 length is 18 residues. J was trimmed by 2 bases and V by 5 bases; bases with no gene match: 8. The germline CDR1 and CDR2 sequences are ENHRY and SYGVKD. The CDR3 coding sequence is TGTGCCATCAGTCCCGGGACTAGCGGGGGAAAGACCTACAATGAGCAGTTCTTC. This gives the protein CAISPGTSGGKTYNEQFF.

This clonotype was counted between two and nine times. V usage is TRBV5-1 and J usage is TRBJ1-2, with unresolved D. Germline assignment: CDR1 SGHRS and CDR2 YFSETQ. V was trimmed by 0 bases and J by 2 bases, leaving 14 bases between them. This CDR3 is 16 amino acids long. CDR3 residues: CASSLEAGYRNYGYTF. In DNA, the CDR3 is TGCGCCAGCAGCTTGGAGGCTGGTTACAGAAACTATGGCTACACCTTC. The full variable domain, completed using reference TRBV5-1 and TRBJ1-2, is KAGVTQTPRYLIKTRGQQVTLSCSPISGHRSVSWYQQTPGQGLQFLFEYFSETQRNKGNFPGRFSGRQFSNSRSEMNVSTLELGDSALYLCASSLEAGYRNYGYTFGSGTRLTVV.

This clonotype was seen repeatedly, ten times or more. The rearrangement joins TRBV29-1 to TRBJ2-5; TRBD1 matches 9 bases. The ends lost 5 bases at V and 1 base at J; junction bases unmatched: 8. The length of the CDR3 is 15 residues. Germline V CDR1 and CDR2: SQVTM, ANQGSEA. The CDR3 here is CSVFRTGALQETQYF. CDR3 nucleotide sequence: TGCAGCGTTTTTCGGACAGGGGCCCTCCAAGAGACCCAGTACTTC.

This clonotype has a handful of counts. The genes are TRBV7-9 and TRBJ2-2; unclear D gene. V lost 5 bases, J lost 7 bases, and 8 bases lay in between. Germline V gene lookup returns CDR1 SEHNR and CDR2 FQNEAQ (reference sequence). This CDR3 is built from 12 residues. The CDR3 DNA reads as TGTGCCAGCAGCCCCGACTTCGGGGAGCTGTTTTTT. Protein product: CASSPDFGELFF. Complete variable domain (other parts from reference TRBV7-9 and TRBJ2-2): DTGVSQNPRHKITKRGQNVTFRCDPISEHNRLYWYRQTLGQGPEFLTYFQNEAQLEKSRLLSDRFSAERPKGSFSTLEIQRTEQGDSAMYLCASSPDFGELFFGEGSRLTVL.

This clonotype occurred many times. This chain joins TRBV5-1 and TRBJ1-5; the D is unclear. The CDR3 extends over 13 amino acids. CDR1 is SGHRS, CDR2 YFSETQ, per germline. Trimming removed 1 base from V and 5 bases from J, with 7 bases in between. CDR3 sequence (DNA): TGCGCCAGCAGCTTGAGCGGGGATCAGCCCCAGCATTTT. Its protein is CASSLSGDQPQHF.